One sample yielded the 13 T cell receptor beta chains listed below, sequenced in a study of graft-versus-host responses after intestinal transplantation (dated by TCRdb to about 2021). The library was produced with the immunoSEQ multiplex PCR assay. The immuneACCESS repertoire file appears here via TCRdb, limited to in-frame rearrangements. These files lack a portion of the clones; in checked studies, under half of the deficit traces to unresolved V genes, and the cause of the others is not known. The sample table shows about 120,000 clones, and about 95% are seen once. The ten largest account for more than 2.5% of the sample. What this sample's time point label stands for: cells obtained before transplantation from donor or recipient. Their antigens remain unidentified. Source: unstimulated CD8+ T cells sorted from spleen or lymph node cells, taken before intestinal transplant. These receptors all stem from a human donor who received an intestinal transplant.

This chain connects TRBV4-1 to TRBJ2-1; D call uncertain. The ends were cut back, 0 bases at V and 2 bases at J, with 11 bases in the middle. Germline V gene sequence: CDR1 MGHRA, CDR2 YSYEKL. The CDR3 covers 16 residues. The CDR3 sequence is CASSQDVSAAYNEQFF. The CDR3 coding sequence is TGCGCCAGCAGCCAAGATGTCAGCGCTGCCTACAATGAGCAGTTCTTC.

This chain connects TRBV9 to TRBJ2-2, with no clear D. Looked up from germline, CDR1 is SGDLS and CDR2 is YYNGEE. Trimming left V 1 base short and J 6 bases short, with 7 bases between. CDR3 length: 13 amino acids. The CDR3 nucleotides read TGTGCCAGCAGCGTAATAGCTGCCGGGGAGCTGTTTTTT. The encoded protein is CASSVIAAGELFF.

The rearrangement uses TRBV6-5 and TRBJ2-7; weak D call: TRBD1 (5 bases). V was cut by 2 bases and J by 2 bases, with 16 bases left in between. The length of the CDR3 is 16 residues. CDR1 and CDR2 from the germline V gene are MNHEY and SVGAGI. CDR3 coding DNA: TGTGCCAGCAGTTACCCTCGACAGAACCCTACCTACGAGCAGTACTTC. This translates into CASSYPRQNPTYEQYF.

V is TRBV15 and J is TRBJ2-7; 7 positions agree with TRBD2. V lost 8 bases, J lost 0 bases, and 7 bases stayed unmatched. The germline gives CDR1 LNHNV, CDR2 YYDKDF (reference sequence). The CDR3 loop spans 14 amino acids. The CDR3 region has the DNA TGTGCCACCGAGCGGGATCCCCTCTCCTACGAGCAGTACTTC. This encodes CATERDPLSYEQYF.

CDR3 in amino acids: CASSILREYNQPQHF. As DNA, the CDR3 is TGTGCCAGTAGTATTCTCAGGGAGTACAATCAGCCCCAGCATTTT. V and J are TRBV19 and TRBJ1-5; D perhaps matches TRBD1 (5 bases). Trimming took off 3 bases at V and 3 bases at J, with 12 bases between the two ends. The germline V gene has CDR1 LNHDA and CDR2 SQIVND (reference sequence). This CDR3 spans 15 amino acids.

The V call is TRBV27, the J call TRBJ2-7; D is unresolved. Trimming shortened V by 7 bases and J by 3 bases, and 16 bases separated the two germline ends. The germline V gene encodes CDR1 MNHEY and CDR2 SMNVEV (reference sequence). The CDR3 extends over 14 amino acids. The CDR3 protein is CASTSKDIGYEQYF. The CDR3, as DNA: TGTGCCAGCACCTCCAAGGATATTGGCTACGAGCAGTACTTC.

This clone was recorded only once. The rearrangement joins TRBV28 to TRBJ2-1, with D perhaps TRBD2 (5 bases). CDR3 length equals 14 residues. Germline V lookup: CDR1 MDHEN, CDR2 SYDVKM. V shed 2 bases and J shed 4 bases, with 9 bases lying between them. CDR3 residues: CASSLRRAYNEQFF. DNA for the CDR3: TGTGCCAGCAGTTTAAGGCGGGCTTACAATGAGCAGTTCTTC.

V usage is TRBV27 and J usage is TRBJ2-3; 7 bases fit TRBD2. V lost 4 bases and J lost 8; bases outside the gene matches: 6. From germline, CDR1 is MNHEY and CDR2 SMNVEV (reference sequence). The CDR3 contains 13 residues. The CDR3 nucleotides read TGTGCCAGCAGTTCCCCTATAGCGGGTACGCAGTATTTT. Protein: CASSSPIAGTQYF.

DNA for the CDR3: TGTGCCAGCACCCCTTTTGCGGGCAGTAATAAGGAGCAGTACTTC. Amino acids: CASTPFAGSNKEQYF. This rearrangement joins TRBV27 to TRBJ2-7; weak D call: TRBD2 (5 bases). Trimming took off 7 bases at V and 7 bases at J, with 23 bases between the two ends. CDR1 is MNHEY and CDR2 is SMNVEV in the germline V gene (reference sequence). The CDR3 totals 15 residues.

V gene TRBV19 combines with J gene TRBJ1-5; maybe TRBD1 (6 bases). Germline values: CDR1 LNHDA, CDR2 SQIVND (reference sequence). The CDR3 spans 13 residues. V lost 7 bases to trimming and J lost 9 bases, with 16 bases between them. The CDR3 coding sequence is TGTGCCAGTATTCCAGGGGTTCGAGGGCCCCAGCATTTT. This gives the protein CASIPGVRGPQHF.

This chain links TRBV7-9 with TRBJ2-7; perhaps TRBD2 as D (6 bases). The CDR3 extends over 12 amino acids. Germline V gene lookup returns CDR1 SEHNR and CDR2 FQNEAQ (reference sequence). The ends were cut back, 1 base at V and 6 bases at J, with 7 bases in the middle. CDR3 residues: CASSLGSGEQYF. The CDR3 DNA follows: TGTGCCAGCAGCTTAGGTAGCGGCGAGCAGTACTTC.

The rearrangement links TRBV4-1 to TRBJ2-7, with a weak D call TRBD1 (5 bases). Germline values: CDR1 MGHRA, CDR2 YSYEKL. Trimming took 3 bases from V and 2 from J, leaving 14 bases between them. The CDR3 totals 15 residues. The CDR3 sequence is CASSHQGRGTYEQYF. CDR3 DNA sequence: TGCGCCAGCAGCCACCAGGGTAGGGGTACCTACGAGCAGTACTTC.

The gene calls are TRBV4-3 and TRBJ2-3; 7 positions agree with TRBD1. Per germline, CDR1 LGHNA and CDR2 YSLEER. CDR3 length: 15 amino acids. J gave up 4 bases and V 0 bases, and 4 bases lay outside the gene matches. The CDR3 is CASSQDGQVADTQYF. CDR3 DNA sequence: TGCGCCAGCAGCCAAGACGGACAGGTTGCAGATACGCAGTATTTT.